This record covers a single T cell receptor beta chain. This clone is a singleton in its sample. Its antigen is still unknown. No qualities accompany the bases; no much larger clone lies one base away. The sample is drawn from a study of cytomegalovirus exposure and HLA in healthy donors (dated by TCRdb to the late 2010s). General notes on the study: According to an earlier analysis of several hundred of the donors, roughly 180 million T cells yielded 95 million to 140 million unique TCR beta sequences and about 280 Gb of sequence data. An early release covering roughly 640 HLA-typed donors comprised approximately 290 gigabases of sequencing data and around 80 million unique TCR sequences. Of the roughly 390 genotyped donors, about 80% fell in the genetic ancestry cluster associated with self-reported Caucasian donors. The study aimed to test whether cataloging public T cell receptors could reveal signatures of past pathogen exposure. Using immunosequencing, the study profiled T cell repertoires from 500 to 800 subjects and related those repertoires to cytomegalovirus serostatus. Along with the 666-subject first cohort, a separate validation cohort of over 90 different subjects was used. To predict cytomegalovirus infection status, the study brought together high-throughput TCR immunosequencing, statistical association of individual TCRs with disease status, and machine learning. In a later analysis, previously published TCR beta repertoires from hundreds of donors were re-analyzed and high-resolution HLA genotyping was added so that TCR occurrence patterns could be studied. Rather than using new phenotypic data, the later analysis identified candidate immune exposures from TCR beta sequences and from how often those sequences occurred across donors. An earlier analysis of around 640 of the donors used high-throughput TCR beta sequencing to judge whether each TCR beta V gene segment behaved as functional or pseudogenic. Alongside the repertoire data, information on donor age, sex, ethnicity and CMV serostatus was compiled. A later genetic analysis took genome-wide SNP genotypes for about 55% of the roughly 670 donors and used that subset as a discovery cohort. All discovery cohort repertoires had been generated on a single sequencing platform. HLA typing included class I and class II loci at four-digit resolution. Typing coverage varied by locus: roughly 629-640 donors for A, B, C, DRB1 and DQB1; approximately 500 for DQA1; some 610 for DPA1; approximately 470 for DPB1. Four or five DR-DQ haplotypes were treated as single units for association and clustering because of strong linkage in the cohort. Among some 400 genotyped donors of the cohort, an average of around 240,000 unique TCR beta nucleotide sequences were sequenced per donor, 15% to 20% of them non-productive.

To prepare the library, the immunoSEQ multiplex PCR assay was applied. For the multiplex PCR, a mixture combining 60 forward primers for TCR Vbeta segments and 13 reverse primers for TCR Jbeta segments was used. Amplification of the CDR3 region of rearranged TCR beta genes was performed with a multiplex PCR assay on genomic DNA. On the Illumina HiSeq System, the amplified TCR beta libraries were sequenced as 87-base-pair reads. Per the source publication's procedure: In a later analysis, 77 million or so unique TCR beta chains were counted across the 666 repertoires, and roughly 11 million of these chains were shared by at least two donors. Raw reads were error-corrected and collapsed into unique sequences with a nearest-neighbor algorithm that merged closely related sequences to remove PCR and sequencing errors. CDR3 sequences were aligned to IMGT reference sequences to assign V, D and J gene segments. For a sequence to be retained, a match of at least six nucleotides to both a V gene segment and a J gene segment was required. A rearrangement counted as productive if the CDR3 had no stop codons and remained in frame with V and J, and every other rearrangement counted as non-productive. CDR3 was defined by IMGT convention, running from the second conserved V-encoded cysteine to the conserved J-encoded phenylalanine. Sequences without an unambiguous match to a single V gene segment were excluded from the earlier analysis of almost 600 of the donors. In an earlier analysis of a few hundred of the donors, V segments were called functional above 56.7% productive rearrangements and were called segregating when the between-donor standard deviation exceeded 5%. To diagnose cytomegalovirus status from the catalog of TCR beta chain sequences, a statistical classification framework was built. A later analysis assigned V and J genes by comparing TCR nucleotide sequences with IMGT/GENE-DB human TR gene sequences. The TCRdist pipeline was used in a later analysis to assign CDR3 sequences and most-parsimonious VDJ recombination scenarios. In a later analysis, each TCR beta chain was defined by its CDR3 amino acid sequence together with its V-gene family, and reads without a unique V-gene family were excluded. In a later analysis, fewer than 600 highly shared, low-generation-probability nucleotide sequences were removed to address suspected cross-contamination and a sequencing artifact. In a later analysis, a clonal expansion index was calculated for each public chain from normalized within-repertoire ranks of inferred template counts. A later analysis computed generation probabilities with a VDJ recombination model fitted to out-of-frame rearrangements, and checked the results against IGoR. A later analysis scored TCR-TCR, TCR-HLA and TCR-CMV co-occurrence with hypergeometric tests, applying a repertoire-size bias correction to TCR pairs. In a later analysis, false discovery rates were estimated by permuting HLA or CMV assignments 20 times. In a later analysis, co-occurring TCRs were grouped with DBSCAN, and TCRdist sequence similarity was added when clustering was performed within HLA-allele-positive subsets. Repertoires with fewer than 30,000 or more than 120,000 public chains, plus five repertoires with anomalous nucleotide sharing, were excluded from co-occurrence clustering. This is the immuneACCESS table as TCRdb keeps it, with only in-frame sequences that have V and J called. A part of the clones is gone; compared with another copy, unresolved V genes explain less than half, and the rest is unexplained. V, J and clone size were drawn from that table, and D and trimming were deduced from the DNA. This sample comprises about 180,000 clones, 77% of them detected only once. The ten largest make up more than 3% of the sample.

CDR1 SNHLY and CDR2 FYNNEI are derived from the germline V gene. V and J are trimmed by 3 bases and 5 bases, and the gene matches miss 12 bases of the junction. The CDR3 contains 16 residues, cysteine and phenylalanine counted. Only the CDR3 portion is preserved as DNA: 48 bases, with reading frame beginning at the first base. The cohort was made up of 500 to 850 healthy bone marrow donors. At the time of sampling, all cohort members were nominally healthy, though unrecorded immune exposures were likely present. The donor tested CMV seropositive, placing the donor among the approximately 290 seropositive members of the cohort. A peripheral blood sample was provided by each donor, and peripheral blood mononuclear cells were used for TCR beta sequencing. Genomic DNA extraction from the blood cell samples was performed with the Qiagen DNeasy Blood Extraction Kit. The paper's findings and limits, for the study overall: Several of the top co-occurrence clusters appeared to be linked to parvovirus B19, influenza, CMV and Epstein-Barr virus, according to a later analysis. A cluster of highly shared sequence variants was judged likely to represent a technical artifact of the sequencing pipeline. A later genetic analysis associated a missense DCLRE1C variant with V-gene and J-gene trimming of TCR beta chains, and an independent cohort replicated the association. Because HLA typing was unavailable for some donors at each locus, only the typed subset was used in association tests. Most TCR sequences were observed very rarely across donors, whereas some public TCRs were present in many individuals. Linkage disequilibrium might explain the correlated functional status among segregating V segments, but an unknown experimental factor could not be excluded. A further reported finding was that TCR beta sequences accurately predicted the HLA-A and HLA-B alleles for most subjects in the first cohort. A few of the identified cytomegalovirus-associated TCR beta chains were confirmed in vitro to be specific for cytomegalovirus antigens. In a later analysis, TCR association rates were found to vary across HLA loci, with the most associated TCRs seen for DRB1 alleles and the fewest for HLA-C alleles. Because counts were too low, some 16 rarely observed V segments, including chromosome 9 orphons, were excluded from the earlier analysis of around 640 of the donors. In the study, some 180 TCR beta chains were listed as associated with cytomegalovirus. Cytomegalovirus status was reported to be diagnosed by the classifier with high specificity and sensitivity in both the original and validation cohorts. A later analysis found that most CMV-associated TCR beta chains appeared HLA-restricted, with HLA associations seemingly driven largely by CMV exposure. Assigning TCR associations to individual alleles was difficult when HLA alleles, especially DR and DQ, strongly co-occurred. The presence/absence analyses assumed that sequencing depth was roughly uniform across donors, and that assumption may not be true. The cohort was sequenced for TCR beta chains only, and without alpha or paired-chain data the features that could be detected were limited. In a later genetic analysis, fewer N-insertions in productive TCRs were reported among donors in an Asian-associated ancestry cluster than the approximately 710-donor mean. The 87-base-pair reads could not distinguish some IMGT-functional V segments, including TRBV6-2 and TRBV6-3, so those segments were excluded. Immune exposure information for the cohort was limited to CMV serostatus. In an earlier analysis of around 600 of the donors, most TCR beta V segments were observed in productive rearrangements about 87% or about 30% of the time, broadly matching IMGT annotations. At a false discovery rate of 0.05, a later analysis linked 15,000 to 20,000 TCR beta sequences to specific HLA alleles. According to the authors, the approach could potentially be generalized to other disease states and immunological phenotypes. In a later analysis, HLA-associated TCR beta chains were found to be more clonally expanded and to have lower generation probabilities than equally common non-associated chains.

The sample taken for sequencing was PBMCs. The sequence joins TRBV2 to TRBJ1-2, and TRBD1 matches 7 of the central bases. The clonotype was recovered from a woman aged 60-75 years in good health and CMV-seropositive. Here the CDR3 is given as CASSESFQGGAYGYTF. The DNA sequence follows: TGTGCCAGCAGTGAGTCCTTCCAAGGGGGCGCTTATGGCTACACCTTC. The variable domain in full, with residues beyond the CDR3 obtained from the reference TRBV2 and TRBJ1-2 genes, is EPEVTQTPSHQVTQMGQEVILRCVPISNHLYFYWYRQILGQKVEFLVSFYNNEISEKSEIFDDQFSVERPDGSNFTLKIRSTKLEDSAMYFCASSESFQGGAYGYTFGSGTRLTVV.